These 2 T cell receptor beta chains originate from one sample sequenced in a study of cytomegalovirus exposure and HLA in healthy donors. The PCR used 60 Vbeta and 13 Jbeta primers. Libraries were prepared by immunoSEQ multiplex PCR; TCRdb keeps only in-frame clonotypes and omits some of them. The sample contains about 130,000 clones, roughly 78% of which appear only once. The sequenced sample consisted of PBMCs. These receptors were collected from a man in his thirties or forties in good health and CMV-seronegative.

The gene calls are TRBV7-3 and TRBJ1-2, with D tentatively TRBD1 (6 bases). CDR1 and CDR2 (germline): SGHTA, FQGTGA. V lost 5 bases and J lost 4, with 20 bases in between. The CDR3 totals 16 residues. The CDR3 nucleotides are TGTGCCAGCAGCCCAACCGCAGGGGAAGCTTTCTATGGCTACACCTTC. Translating it yields CASSPTAGEAFYGYTF.

V gene TRBV7-9 combines with J gene TRBJ1-4; D not certain. V was pared by 3 bases and J by 4 bases, with 12 bases between. The CDR3 length is 15 residues. CDR1 is SEHNR and CDR2 is FQNEAQ in the germline V gene (reference sequence). Here the CDR3 DNA reads TGTGCCAGCAGCTTCAATGCGGAGCTTAATGAAAAACTGTTTTTT. Its protein is CASSFNAELNEKLFF.